Shown below are 17 T cell receptor beta chains from a single sample sequenced in a study of Ad26.COV2.S vaccination and SARS-CoV-2 variants. The assay was immunoSEQ multiplex PCR, and TCRdb's table has in-frame clones only and misses some. The table has 180,000 or so clones, approximately 88% seen once. The sequencing here drew on peripheral blood, taken after recovery from COVID-19. The receptors come from a human donor who had recovered from COVID-19.

V usage is TRBV7-3 and J usage is TRBJ2-2; D unclear. This CDR3 spans 14 amino acids. With 1 base removed from V and 1 base from J, the gap between germline ends came to 4 bases. Germline V gives CDR1 SGHTA, CDR2 FQGTGA. This CDR3 reads CASSLSGNTGELFF. The CDR3 region has the DNA TGTGCCAGCAGCTTAAGTGGGAACACCGGGGAGCTGTTTTTT.

This chain joins TRBV5-6 and TRBJ1-4, with D perhaps matching TRBD1 (6 bases). The germline CDR1 and CDR2 sequences are SGHDT and YYEEEE. Trimming took 5 bases from V and 5 from J, leaving 10 bases between them. This CDR3 is built from 13 residues. This chain's CDR3 is CASRYGQNEKLFF. CDR3 DNA: TGTGCCAGCAGATACGGACAGAATGAAAAACTGTTTTTT.

This chain joins TRBV27 and TRBJ2-7, with 7 positions matching TRBD1. CDR1 is MNHEY, CDR2 SMNVEV, per germline (reference sequence). V was clipped by 2 bases and J by 3 bases; unmatched bases: 4. CDR3 length equals 14 residues. This CDR3 reads CASSLGAGGYEQYF. The CDR3 DNA follows: TGTGCCAGCAGTTTAGGGGCAGGGGGCTACGAGCAGTACTTC.

The V and J genes are TRBV5-1 and TRBJ2-2; D remains ambiguous. The germline V gene encodes CDR1 SGHRS and CDR2 YFSETQ. Trimming left V 7 bases short and J 5 bases short, with 9 bases between. CDR3 length: 12 amino acids. This chain's CDR3 is CASLDFTGELFF. The CDR3 coding sequence is TGCGCCAGCCTCGACTTTACCGGGGAGCTGTTTTTT. The whole variable domain, filled in from reference TRBV5-1 and TRBJ2-2, reads KAGVTQTPRYLIKTRGQQVTLSCSPISGHRSVSWYQQTPGQGLQFLFEYFSETQRNKGNFPGRFSGRQFSNSRSEMNVSTLELGDSALYLCASLDFTGELFFGEGSRLTVL.

This clone was detected a few times. The gene calls are TRBV7-6 and TRBJ2-7; the D gene is possibly TRBD2 (5 bases). Deletions cut 0 bases from V and 4 bases from J, with 10 bases between. CDR1 and CDR2 from the germline V gene are SGHVS and FNYEAQ. The CDR3 is 14 residues long. The CDR3 here is CASSLADGGYEQYF. The DNA for the CDR3 is TGTGCCAGCAGCTTAGCGGACGGAGGATACGAGCAGTACTTC.

J is TRBJ2-3 and V is TRBV11-2; D is possibly TRBD2 (7 bases). The germline CDR1 and CDR2 sequences are SGHAT and FQNNGV. The V end was cut by 5 bases, the J end by 0 bases, with 15 bases between. The CDR3 is 16 amino acids. The CDR3 DNA follows: TGTGCCAGCAGCCCCCGGGGAGGGGGGAGCACAGATACGCAGTATTTT. This encodes CASSPRGGGSTDTQYF.

V is TRBV4-2 and J is TRBJ2-3; TRBD1 might be the D (6 bases). Trimming pared 4 bases from V and 1 base from J, leaving 21 bases between. This CDR3 is 18 amino acids long. The germline CDR1 and CDR2 sequences are LGHNA and YNFKEQ. The CDR3 nucleotides read TGTGCCAGCAGCCTAAGCCATTCAGTCAGGGGTGGCACAGATACGCAGTATTTT. This gives the protein CASSLSHSVRGGTDTQYF.

The J gene is TRBJ1-1, the V gene TRBV27, with 7 nucleotides matching TRBD1. This CDR3 has 13 residues. V shed 4 bases and J 3 bases; nucleotides not matched to a gene: 2. Germline V gene sequence: CDR1 MNHEY, CDR2 SMNVEV (reference sequence). The CDR3 region is CASSWDSYTEAFF. The CDR3 DNA reads TGTGCCAGCAGTTGGGACAGCTACACTGAAGCTTTCTTT.

The chain joins TRBV5-1 to TRBJ2-2; 13 positions match TRBD2. V dropped 4 bases and J dropped 4; count of bases not matched to a gene: 4. There are 16 residues in the CDR3. Germline loops: CDR1 SGHRS, CDR2 YFSETQ. DNA for the CDR3: TGCGCCAGCAGCCGGACTAGCGGGAGATTCACCGGGGAGCTGTTTTTT. Its translation is CASSRTSGRFTGELFF.

This clone came up once. The chain couples TRBV4-2 to TRBJ2-5, with D perhaps matching TRBD2 (6 bases). V lost 1 base and J lost 5, with 11 bases in between. Germline CDR1 reads LGHNA; CDR2 reads YNFKEQ. The CDR3 spans 14 residues. The CDR3 sequence is CASSQGGVGETQYF. The DNA of the CDR3 is TGTGCCAGCAGCCAAGGCGGGGTAGGGGAGACCCAGTACTTC.

The V gene is TRBV6-5, the J gene TRBJ1-1; D is ambiguous. CDR1 and CDR2 (germline): MNHEY, SVGAGI. V shed 6 bases and J shed 2 bases, with 10 bases lying between them. CDR3 length: 13 residues. The CDR3 nucleotides read TGTGCCAGCAGCGCGGACTTTAACACTGAAGCTTTCTTT. It is translated as CASSADFNTEAFF.

The chain has TRBV4-2 and TRBJ1-2; D unresolved. Germline-derived CDR1 and CDR2 are LGHNA and YNFKEQ. V lost 0 bases to trimming and J lost 3 bases, with 14 bases between them. The CDR3 contains 16 residues. CDR3 nucleotide sequence: TGTGCCAGCAGCCAAGAAGGGCCCCCGGGGTACTATGGCTACACCTTC. Protein product: CASSQEGPPGYYGYTF.

CDR3 in DNA: TGTGCCAGCAGCTTCCTAGCGGGCGGCACAGATACGCAGTATTTT. Protein: CASSFLAGGTDTQYF. The chain is built from TRBV11-2 and TRBJ2-3; 8 bases align to TRBD2. V gave up 3 bases and J gave up 1 base; unmatched junction bases: 3. The CDR3 is 15 residues long. Germline-derived CDR1 and CDR2 are SGHAT and FQNNGV. The variable domain in full, with the rest retrieved from reference TRBV11-2 and TRBJ2-3, is EAGVAQSPRYKIIEKRQSVAFWCNPISGHATLYWYQQILGQGPKLLIQFQNNGVVDDSQLPKDRFSAERLKGVDSTLKIQPAKLEDSAVYLCASSFLAGGTDTQYFGPGTRLTVL.

J is TRBJ1-2 and V is TRBV5-1; D perhaps matches TRBD1 (6 bases). The CDR3 spans 13 residues. Germline V gene sequence: CDR1 SGHRS, CDR2 YFSETQ. Deletions cut 0 bases from V and 6 bases from J, with 9 bases between. This CDR3 is CASSLAGADGYTF. The DNA of the CDR3 is TGCGCCAGCAGCTTGGCAGGGGCTGATGGCTACACCTTC. The whole variable domain, remainder taken from reference TRBV5-1 and TRBJ1-2, is KAGVTQTPRYLIKTRGQQVTLSCSPISGHRSVSWYQQTPGQGLQFLFEYFSETQRNKGNFPGRFSGRQFSNSRSEMNVSTLELGDSALYLCASSLAGADGYTFGSGTRLTVV.

In this sample, this clone turned up once. The chain links TRBV11-2 to TRBJ1-6, with 7 bases that match TRBD1. Germline CDR1 SGHAT, CDR2 FQNNGV. V lost 5 bases to trimming and J lost 5 bases; unmatched junction nucleotides: 9. The CDR3 consists of 16 residues. The CDR3 nucleotides read TGTGCCAGCAGCGTGGGACAGCGAGTTGATAATTCACCCCTCCACTTT. It yields the protein CASSVGQRVDNSPLHF.

This clone was found once. This sequence joins TRBV9 and TRBJ2-3; the D gene is possibly TRBD2 (6 bases). The V gene's germline CDR1 is SGDLS and CDR2 YYNGEE. Trimming shortened V by 4 bases and J by 9 bases, and 12 bases separated the two germline ends. The CDR3 length is 12 residues. The DNA of the CDR3 is TGTGCCAGCAGCCCAAATGGGGGGACGCAGTATTTT. Protein product: CASSPNGGTQYF.

This clone showed up just once. The V and J genes are TRBV7-9 and TRBJ2-3; unclear D gene. Per germline, CDR1 SEHNR and CDR2 FQNEAQ (reference sequence). CDR3 size: 12 residues. V lost 4 bases and J 2 bases, leaving 4 bases between the germline ends. The CDR3, as DNA: TGTGCCAGCAGCTATAACACAGATACGCAGTATTTT. This encodes CASSYNTDTQYF.